The text below deals with one TCR beta chain. The sample belongs to a study of blood T cell repertoires in COVID-19. Generated by immunoSEQ multiplex PCR, the TCRdb table keeps only in-frame clones and is missing some. The sample lists roughly 230,000 clones; 89% were seen once. The CDR3 covers 15 residues. Unmatched junction bases numbered 8, after V lost 2 bases and J lost 8 bases. CDR1 is MNHEY, CDR2 SVGAGI, per germline. Sequenced input: PBMCs or T cells enriched from blood (not recorded which). The receptor's source is a woman in her thirties with acute COVID-19. The chain combines TRBV6-5 with TRBJ1-4; 7 bases match TRBD1. The CDR3 bases are TGTGCCAGCAGTTACGCCCCCCAGGGGGGAGAAAAACTGTTTTTT. It translates to CASSYAPQGGEKLFF.